This TCR beta chain stems from a study of T cell changes during pregnancy in multiple sclerosis. The CDR3 is 15 amino acids. Germline-derived CDR1 and CDR2 are MNHEY and SMNVEV (reference sequence). The germline V and J ends were trimmed by 2 bases and 0 bases, with 10 bases remaining between them. The protocol was immunoSEQ multiplex PCR, while the TCRdb copy is restricted to in-frame clones and leaves out a portion. This table holds 100,000 to 110,000 clones, 80% to 95% found once. The sequence derives from a female donor with multiple sclerosis, enrolled in a pregnancy study. Source: peripheral blood, taken after pregnancy. The chain employs TRBV27 and TRBJ1-1, with D tentatively TRBD1 (5 bases). CDR3 sequence reads: CASSLGTGLNTEAFF. In DNA, the CDR3 is TGTGCCAGCAGTTTAGGTACAGGACTGAACACTGAAGCTTTCTTT.